The 13 T cell receptor beta chains below were found in one sample sequenced in a study of blood T cells in healthy people across ages. Through a sample-barcoded 5' primer and a J-beta primer mix, a second PCR was run for 7 to 11 cycles. TCRdb reanalysed the 5' RACE reads using MiXCR and keeps one entry per CDR3 protein. This table holds about a million distinct CDR3 sequences, more than 30% found once. The sample comprised blood. The receptors originated from a man between 18 and 35 years old in good health.

This clonotype came up a few times. The chain recombines TRBV25-1 with TRBJ2-1; D ambiguous. V lost 3 bases and J 8 bases, leaving 2 bases between the germline ends. The CDR3 runs to 10 residues. The germline gives CDR1 MGHDK, CDR2 SYGVNS. The chain's CDR3 is CASSDHEQFF. DNA for the CDR3: TGTGCCAGCAGTGACCATGAGCAGTTCTTC. The full variable domain, completed using reference TRBV25-1 and TRBJ2-1, is EADIYQTPRYLVIGTGKKITLECSQTMGHDKMYWYQQDPGMELHLIHYSYGVNSTEKGDLSSESTVSRIRTEHFPLTLESARPSHTSQYLCASSDHEQFFGPGTRLTVL.

This clonotype has a count of ten or more. The genes are TRBV6-6 and TRBJ1-1; the D is unclear. CDR3 length equals 15 residues. With 5 bases removed from V and 1 base from J, the gap between germline ends came to 14 bases. The germline gives CDR1 MNHNY, CDR2 SVGAGI (reference sequence). The CDR3, as DNA: TGTGCCAGCAGTGGCCGAGTAGAGGGGAACACTGAAGCTTTCTTT. It translates to CASSGRVEGNTEAFF.

The table lists this clonotype with a few counts. V is TRBV19 and J is TRBJ1-2, with D perhaps TRBD1 (6 bases). Trimming shortened V by 6 bases and J by 4 bases, and 18 bases separated the two germline ends. Germline V CDR1 and CDR2: LNHDA, SQIVND (reference sequence). The CDR3 is 15 amino acids. DNA of the CDR3: TGTGCCAGTAGCCGAGAGGGGGTGGCCTCCTATGGCTACACCTTC. It translates to CASSREGVASYGYTF.

DNA for the CDR3: TGCAGCGTTGCTAGCGACAGGGCCTACGAGCAGTACTTC. Protein product: CSVASDRAYEQYF. The rearrangement joins TRBV29-1 to TRBJ2-7; the D gene is possibly TRBD1 (7 bases). Trimming removed 4 bases at V and 2 bases at J, with 12 bases between. Germline V CDR1 and CDR2: SQVTM, ANQGSEA. The CDR3 sequence is 13 residues long.

V is TRBV12-3 or TRBV12-4 and J is TRBJ2-1; TRBD2 agrees at 9 bases. The CDR3 totals 19 residues. V lost 4 bases, J lost 0 bases, and 13 bases stayed unmatched. The CDR3 loop reads CASSSSGLAGPSSYNEQFF. DNA of the CDR3: TGTGCCAGCAGTTCTAGTGGGCTAGCGGGGCCCAGCTCCTACAATGAGCAGTTCTTC.

This clonotype was seen only a few times. This chain uses TRBV14 with TRBJ1-6; the D gene is possibly TRBD1 (5 bases). The germline gives CDR1 SGHDN, CDR2 FVKESK. This CDR3 is 13 amino acids long. V gave up 9 bases and J gave up 11 bases, with 17 bases separating them. CDR3 nucleotide sequence: TGTGCCAGTGGGACGGGAGCAAGGGCACCCCTCCACTTT. It codes for CASGTGARAPLHF.

The CDR3 protein is CASSPMSGVEGRELFF. CDR3 coding DNA: TGTGCCAGCAGCCCAATGTCGGGGGTGGAGGGCCGGGAGCTGTTTTTT. The chain uses TRBV3-1 and TRBJ2-2, with D possibly being TRBD2 (6 bases). This CDR3 comprises 16 residues. Germline assignment: CDR1 LGHDT and CDR2 YNNKEL (reference sequence). Trimming cost V 4 bases and J 9 bases, with 21 bases left between them. Based on the CDR3 plus reference TRBV3-1 and TRBJ2-2, the full variable domain is DTAVSQTPKYLVTQMGNDKSIKCEQNLGHDTMYWYKQDSKKFLKIMFSYNNKELIINETVPNRFSPKSPDKAHLNLHINSLELGDSAVYFCASSPMSGVEGRELFFGEGSRLTVL.

This clonotype was seen a handful of times. The chain links TRBV20-1 to TRBJ1-5; D is undetermined. The germline CDR1 and CDR2 sequences are DFQATT and SNEGSKA (reference sequence). V lost 2 bases and J lost 1, with 6 bases in between. This CDR3 comprises 13 residues. CDR3 in amino acids: CSARTLSNQPQHF. CDR3 sequence (DNA): TGCAGTGCTAGAACGCTCAGCAATCAGCCCCAGCATTTT.

This clonotype appeared a few times. The rearrangement joins TRBV5-1 to TRBJ1-4; D might be TRBD1 (5 bases). The CDR3 sequence is 14 residues long. The V end was cut by 0 bases, the J end by 6 bases, with 9 bases between. Germline loops: CDR1 SGHRS, CDR2 YFSETQ. CDR3 amino acids: CASSLEGPDEKLFF. The CDR3 coding sequence is TGCGCCAGCAGCTTGGAGGGACCGGATGAAAAACTGTTTTTT.

With respect to this clonotype: An end of the junction does not agree with germline; a read error may underlie this. This sequence joins TRBV7-2 and TRBJ2-5; D perhaps matches TRBD1 (5 bases). Germline loops: CDR1 SGHTA, CDR2 FQGNSA. CDR3 size: 15 residues. Written as DNA, the CDR3 is TGTGCCGGCAGCTTAGGCACAGGCCCACCTTACGGGCAGTACTTC. It specifies CAGSLGTGPPYGQYF.

The V and J genes are TRBV12-3 or TRBV12-4 and TRBJ2-3, with a weak D call TRBD2 (5 bases). The CDR3 covers 15 residues. Deletions cut 2 bases from V and 4 bases from J, with 13 bases between. The CDR3 nucleotides are TGTGCCAGCAGTTTAAAGCGGATGGCCTCAGATACGCAGTATTTT. This translates into CASSLKRMASDTQYF.

J is TRBJ2-3 and V is TRBV10-2, with D tentatively TRBD2 (5 bases). With 1 base removed from V and 7 bases from J, the gap between germline ends came to 12 bases. In germline, CDR1 is WSHSY, CDR2 SAAADI. The CDR3 runs 14 residues. The chain's CDR3 is CASSEFRGVNTQYF. CDR3 nucleotide sequence: TGCGCCAGCAGTGAGTTTCGGGGAGTTAATACGCAGTATTTT.

This clonotype was seen only a few times. The chain combines TRBV7-9 with TRBJ2-7; D ambiguous. This CDR3 is built from 13 residues. Between the trimmed V and J ends, which lost 0 bases and 3 bases, there was a span of 6 bases. Per the germline V gene, CDR1 is SEHNR and CDR2 is FQNEAQ (reference sequence). DNA of the CDR3: TGTGCCAGCAGCTTAGCGGTACTCTACGAGCAGTACTTC. Amino acid sequence: CASSLAVLYEQYF.